Below, 8 T cell receptor beta chains from the same sample are listed, as sequenced in a study of OX40 agonist ivuxolimab in advanced cancers. TCRdb's table, derived via immunoSEQ multiplex PCR, lists solely in-frame clones and lacks some. The data contain 80,000 or so clones, under 95% of them singletons. The sequences come from CD4+ or CD8+ T cells sorted from blood, collected in a trial of the OX40 agonist ivuxolimab. All receptors come from an adult with an advanced solid tumor such as melanoma, head and neck, liver or kidney cancer.

V is TRBV19 and J is TRBJ2-1, with D possibly being TRBD1 (8 bases). Trimming left V 3 bases short and J 5 bases short, with 29 bases between. Germline V gives CDR1 LNHDA, CDR2 SQIVND (reference sequence). This CDR3 is built from 20 residues. The CDR3 nucleotides read TGTGCCAGTAGTATCTCCGGGGGGCCCGCCACAGGGGGTCTTGACAATGAGCAGTTCTTC. The encoded protein is CASSISGGPATGGLDNEQFF.

V usage is TRBV2 and J usage is TRBJ2-7; the match to TRBD2 covers 8 bases. Germline values: CDR1 SNHLY, CDR2 FYNNEI. The CDR3 covers 13 residues. V dropped 8 bases and J dropped 3; count of bases not matched to a gene: 6. CDR3 protein: CASLSGGNYEQYF. Here the CDR3 DNA reads TGTGCCAGCCTGAGCGGGGGAAACTACGAGCAGTACTTC.

This clone was observed once. The chain combines TRBV7-5 with TRBJ2-6. TRBV7-5 is a known pseudogene. The CDR3 totals 17 residues. The CDR3 DNA sequence: TGTGCCAGAAGCTTAGTTAGACCCCCCTCTGGGGCCAACGTCCTGACTTTC. It specifies CARSLVRPPSGANVLTF.

The rearrangement joins TRBV7-2 to TRBJ2-3, with D unresolved. This CDR3 region has 13 residues. Germline CDR1 is SGHTA and CDR2 is FQGNSA. The V end was cut by 6 bases, the J end by 5 bases, with 12 bases between. The CDR3 region has the DNA TGTGCCAGCAGTAGTCTTTGGAGAGATACGCAGTATTTT. As protein: CASSSLWRDTQYF.

The J gene is TRBJ1-1, the V gene TRBV29-1; TRBD1 matches at 12 bases. Germline V CDR1 and CDR2: SQVTM, ANQGSEA. CDR3 length: 15 amino acids. V lost 7 bases to trimming and J lost 11 bases; unmatched junction nucleotides: 17. The CDR3 protein is CSASFSGTGGGSAFF. In nucleotides, the CDR3 is TGCAGCGCCTCCTTTTCCGGGACAGGGGGCGGGAGCGCTTTCTTT.

The chain is built from TRBV5-4 and TRBJ1-2, with 8 bases aligning to TRBD1. The trim removed 0 bases at V and 3 bases at J, leaving 4 bases unmatched. Looked up from germline, CDR1 is SGHNT and CDR2 is YYREEE (reference sequence). This CDR3 is built from 15 residues. The DNA for the CDR3 is TGTGCCAGCAGCTTGGCAGGGGGCGCCGACTATGGCTACACCTTC. Its protein product is CASSLAGGADYGYTF.

This clone was seen just once. DNA of the CDR3: TGCGCCAGCAGCCACCGACAGTCTGGATCCTACGAGCAGTACTTC. Encoded protein: CASSHRQSGSYEQYF. The chain uses TRBV4-3 and TRBJ2-7, with a tentative D call TRBD1 (5 bases). The V gene's germline CDR1 is LGHNA and CDR2 YSLEER. The ends were cut back, 3 bases at V and 1 base at J, with 13 bases in the middle. The CDR3 totals 15 residues.

This chain connects TRBV27 to TRBJ1-2; perhaps TRBD1 as D (5 bases). The V end lost 3 bases, the J end lost 6 bases, and 14 bases lay between the germline ends. Germline V gene lookup returns CDR1 MNHEY and CDR2 SMNVEV (reference sequence). The CDR3 consists of 14 residues. The CDR3 region has the DNA TGTGCCAGCAGTTTTCGGCAGGGTTTCGATGGCTACACCTTC. The encoded protein is CASSFRQGFDGYTF.